Presented here are 15 T cell receptor beta chains from one specimen sequenced in a study of beta chain features in type 1 diabetes. TCRB transcripts that were expressed got sequenced, as all of the isolated RNA had been reverse transcribed. Some clones are missing from TCRdb's copy, which holds only in-frame ones; the method was immunoSEQ multiplex PCR. The table lists under 25,000 clones, 50% of them singletons. The sequencing input was stem cell memory CD4+ T cells from blood. Every receptor here comes from a man aged 18 to 30 in good health.

V is TRBV5-1 and J is TRBJ1-2; 7 bases agree with TRBD1. The V gene end was trimmed by 7 bases and the J gene end by 6 bases; junction bases not matched to a gene: 6. Germline-derived CDR1 and CDR2 are SGHRS and YFSETQ. The CDR3 runs to 12 residues. The CDR3 region is CASGETGNGYTF. The CDR3 DNA sequence: TGCGCCAGCGGCGAGACAGGGAATGGCTACACCTTC.

This clone has more than one count but fewer than ten. The genes are TRBV5-6 and TRBJ1-5; D not certain. Germline loops: CDR1 SGHDT, CDR2 YYEEEE. This CDR3 has 16 amino acids. Between the trimmed V and J ends, which lost 4 bases and 2 bases, there was a span of 16 bases. Here the CDR3 DNA reads TGTGCCAGCAGCACAAGACTACATGGGGGCAATCAGCCCCAGCATTTT. Protein product: CASSTRLHGGNQPQHF.

This chain uses TRBV9 with TRBJ2-3; 11 positions match TRBD1. Germline CDR1 and CDR2: SGDLS and YYNGEE. V was clipped by 3 bases and J by 4 bases; unmatched bases: 13. The CDR3 is 18 amino acids. The chain's CDR3 is CASSGGRSGTGGADTQYF. As DNA, the CDR3 is TGTGCCAGCAGCGGAGGCCGATCCGGGACAGGGGGGGCAGATACGCAGTATTTT.

The chain links TRBV19 to TRBJ1-5; D not resolved. The germline gives CDR1 LNHDA, CDR2 SQIVND (reference sequence). The CDR3 totals 13 residues. V lost 4 bases and J 1 base, leaving 5 bases between the germline ends. This chain's CDR3 is CASSTKSNQPQHF. As DNA, the CDR3 is TGTGCCAGTAGTACTAAAAGCAATCAGCCCCAGCATTTT.

The rearrangement joins TRBV5-8 to TRBJ2-3, with 12 bases lining up with TRBD2. J lost 4 bases, V lost 5 bases, and 8 bases had no gene match. The CDR3 contains 16 residues. Germline V gene lookup returns CDR1 SGHTS and CDR2 YDEGEE. This CDR3 is CASSSRLAGASDTQYF. DNA of the CDR3: TGTGCCAGCAGTTCCAGACTAGCGGGAGCCTCAGATACGCAGTATTTT.

The rearrangement links TRBV7-8 to TRBJ2-3, with 9 bases lining up with TRBD1. This CDR3 contains 15 residues. J gave up 4 bases and V 0 bases, and 2 bases lay outside the gene matches. CDR1 is SGHVS and CDR2 is FQNEAQ in the germline V gene. The CDR3, as DNA: TGTGCCAGCAGCTTAGCGCGACAGGGGGCAGATACGCAGTATTTT. Its protein is CASSLARQGADTQYF.

The chain uses TRBV5-6 and TRBJ1-2, with 9 bases identical to TRBD1. The CDR3 is 17 residues long. J gave up 3 bases and V 0 bases, and 9 bases lay outside the gene matches. The V gene's germline CDR1 is SGHDT and CDR2 YYEEEE. CDR3 protein: CASSLAGPGQGYYGYTF. The CDR3, as DNA: TGTGCCAGCAGCTTGGCCGGGCCCGGACAGGGGTACTATGGCTACACCTTC.

This clone was picked up a small number of times. V usage is TRBV5-4 and J usage is TRBJ2-7; 7 nucleotides match TRBD1. In germline, CDR1 is SGHNT, CDR2 YYREEE (reference sequence). V was clipped by 4 bases and J by 3 bases; unmatched bases: 1. The CDR3 covers 12 residues. CDR3 residues: CASSRDSYEQYF. In nucleotides, the CDR3 is TGTGCCAGCAGCCGGGACAGCTACGAGCAGTACTTC. The full variable domain, with the rest looked up from reference TRBV5-4 and TRBJ2-7, is ETGVTQSPTHLIKTRGQQVTLRCSSQSGHNTVSWYQQALGQGPQFIFQYYREEENGRGNFPPRFSGLQFPNYSSELNVNALELDDSALYLCASSRDSYEQYFGPGTRLTVT.

The chain is built from TRBV19 and TRBJ1-2; possible D gene TRBD1, 5 bases. CDR3 length equals 13 residues. Trimming took 6 bases from V and 2 from J, leaving 10 bases between them. The germline CDR1 and CDR2 sequences are LNHDA and SQIVND (reference sequence). For the CDR3, the DNA is TGTGCCAGTAGCCAGGGATGGAACTATGGCTACACCTTC. Its translation is CASSQGWNYGYTF.

This clone was detected only a few times. The rearrangement joins TRBV5-5 to TRBJ1-2; 8 nucleotides align to TRBD1. The CDR3 has 17 amino acids. Trimming removed 0 bases from V and 4 bases from J; junction bases left unmatched: 11. CDR1 is SGHKS, CDR2 YYEKEE, per germline (reference sequence). The CDR3: CASSLVPGTGVVYGYTF. The CDR3 nucleotides read TGTGCCAGCAGCTTGGTCCCCGGGACAGGAGTTGTCTATGGCTACACCTTC.

The chain uses TRBV5-4 and TRBJ2-3, with D possibly matching TRBD2 (5 bases). There are 16 residues in the CDR3. CDR1 and CDR2 from the germline V gene are SGHNT and YYREEE (reference sequence). V was cut by 5 bases and J by 2 bases, with 18 bases left in between. CDR3 bases: TGTGCCAGCAGGGGTGGTTCGACGGGATACACAGATACGCAGTATTTT. This gives the protein CASRGGSTGYTDTQYF.

This clone has a single count. The chain carries TRBV28 and TRBJ2-7, with 10 bases that match TRBD1. The CDR3 sequence is 15 residues long. With 7 bases clipped from V and 6 bases from J, the junction kept 12 bases outside the gene matches. Per germline, CDR1 MDHEN and CDR2 SYDVKM. In DNA form, the CDR3 reads TGTGCCAGCATGATCTCGACAGGGGGCCTAGGCGAGCAGTACTTC. It translates to CASMISTGGLGEQYF.

This rearrangement joins TRBV6-6 to TRBJ1-4; possible D gene TRBD1, 6 bases. The germline gives CDR1 MNHNY, CDR2 SVGAGI (reference sequence). Trimming shortened V by 2 bases and J by 3 bases, and 7 bases separated the two germline ends. This CDR3 has 14 amino acids. The CDR3 region is CASSYGQSNEKLFF. In DNA form, the CDR3 reads TGTGCCAGCAGTTACGGACAGTCTAATGAAAAACTGTTTTTT.

The chain is built from TRBV4-2 and TRBJ2-2; TRBD2 matches 7 bases. CDR3 length: 15 residues. V shed 1 base, J shed 5 bases, and the junction held 4 bases outside the gene matches. Germline loops: CDR1 LGHNA, CDR2 YNFKEQ. In DNA, the CDR3 is TGTGCCAGCAGCCAAGTAGTACTAGCGACCGGGGAGCTGTTTTTT. It specifies CASSQVVLATGELFF.

The sample holds a few counts of this clone. J is TRBJ2-5 and V is TRBV4-3; 9 bases are shared with TRBD2. Germline values: CDR1 LGHNA, CDR2 YSLEER. With 1 base clipped from V and 0 bases from J, the junction kept 6 bases outside the gene matches. This CDR3 contains 17 residues. CDR3 DNA: TGCGCCAGCAGCCAAGGCTCTAGCGGGGCGTACCAAGAGACCCAGTACTTC. It specifies CASSQGSSGAYQETQYF.